This T cell receptor beta chain was observed in a study of T cell changes during pregnancy in multiple sclerosis. Only in-frame clones appear in the TCRdb table, and some are missing; sequencing was by immunoSEQ multiplex PCR. This table holds around 34,000 clones, over 75% found once. Trimming removed 3 bases from V and 1 base from J, with 11 bases in between. CDR3 length: 15 residues. Looked up from germline, CDR1 is SGDLS and CDR2 is YYNGEE. The sample here was CD8+ T cells from peripheral blood mononuclear cells, taken before pregnancy. This TCR came from a female donor with multiple sclerosis, enrolled in a pregnancy study. The chain is built from TRBV9 and TRBJ1-5; a possible D gene is TRBD1 (6 bases). The CDR3 spells CASSETGGSNQPQHF. CDR3 sequence (DNA): TGTGCCAGCAGCGAGACAGGCGGAAGCAATCAGCCCCAGCATTTT.